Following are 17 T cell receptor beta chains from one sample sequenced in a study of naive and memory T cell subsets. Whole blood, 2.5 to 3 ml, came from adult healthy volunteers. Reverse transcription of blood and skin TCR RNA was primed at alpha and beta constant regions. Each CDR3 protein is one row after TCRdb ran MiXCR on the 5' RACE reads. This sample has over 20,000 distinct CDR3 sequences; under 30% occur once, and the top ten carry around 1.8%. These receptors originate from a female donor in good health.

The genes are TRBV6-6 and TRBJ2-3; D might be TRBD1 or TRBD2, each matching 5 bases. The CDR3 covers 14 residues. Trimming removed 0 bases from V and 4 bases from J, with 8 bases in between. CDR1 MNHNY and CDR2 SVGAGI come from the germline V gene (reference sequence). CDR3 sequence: CASSYSLGADTQYF. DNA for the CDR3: TGTGCCAGCAGTTACTCGTTGGGGGCAGATACGCAGTATTTT.

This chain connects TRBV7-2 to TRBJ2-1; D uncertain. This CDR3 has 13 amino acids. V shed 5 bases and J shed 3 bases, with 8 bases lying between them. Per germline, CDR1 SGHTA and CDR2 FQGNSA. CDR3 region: CASSPRNYNEQFF. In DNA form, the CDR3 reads TGTGCCAGCAGCCCACGCAACTACAATGAGCAGTTCTTC.

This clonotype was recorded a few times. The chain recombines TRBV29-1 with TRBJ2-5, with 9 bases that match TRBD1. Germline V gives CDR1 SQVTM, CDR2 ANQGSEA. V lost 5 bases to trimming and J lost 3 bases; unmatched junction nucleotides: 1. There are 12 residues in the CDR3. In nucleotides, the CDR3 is TGCAGCGTTCGACAGGGGGAAGAGACCCAGTACTTC. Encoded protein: CSVRQGEETQYF.

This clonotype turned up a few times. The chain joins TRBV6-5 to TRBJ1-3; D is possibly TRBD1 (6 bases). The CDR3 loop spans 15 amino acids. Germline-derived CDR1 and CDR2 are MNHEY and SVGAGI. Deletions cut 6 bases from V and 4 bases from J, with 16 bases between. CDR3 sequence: CASSSTGPGGNTIYF. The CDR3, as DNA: TGTGCCAGCAGCTCCACAGGGCCGGGAGGAAACACCATATATTTT.

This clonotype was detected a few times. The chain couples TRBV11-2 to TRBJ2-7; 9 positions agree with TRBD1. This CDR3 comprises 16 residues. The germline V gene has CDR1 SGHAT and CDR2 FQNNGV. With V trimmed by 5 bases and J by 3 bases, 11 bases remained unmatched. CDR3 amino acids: CASSINRGPYYYEQYF. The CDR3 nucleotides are TGTGCCAGCAGCATCAACAGGGGGCCCTATTACTACGAGCAGTACTTC.

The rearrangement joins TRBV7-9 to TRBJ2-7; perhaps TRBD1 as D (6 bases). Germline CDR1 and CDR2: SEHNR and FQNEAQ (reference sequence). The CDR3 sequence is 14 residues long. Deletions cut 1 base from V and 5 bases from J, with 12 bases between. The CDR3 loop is CASSLDRESDEQYF. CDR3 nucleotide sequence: TGTGCCAGCAGCTTAGACAGGGAATCCGACGAGCAGTACTTC.

CDR3 DNA sequence: TGTGCCACCGTCAATTCGGGGGGCTCCTACAATGAGCAGTTCTTC. This translates into CATVNSGGSYNEQFF. The J gene is TRBJ2-1, the V gene TRBV6-9, with 7 positions matching TRBD2. Looked up from germline, CDR1 is MNHGY and CDR2 is SVAAGI. The CDR3 is 15 residues long. J gave up 0 bases and V 10 bases, and 9 bases lay outside the gene matches.

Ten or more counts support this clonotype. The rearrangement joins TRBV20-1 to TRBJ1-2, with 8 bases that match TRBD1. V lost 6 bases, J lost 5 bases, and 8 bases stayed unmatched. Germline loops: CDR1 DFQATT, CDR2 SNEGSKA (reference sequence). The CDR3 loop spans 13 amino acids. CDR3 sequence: CSAPTGVEYGYTF. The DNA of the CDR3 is TGCAGTGCACCGACAGGGGTCGAGTATGGCTACACCTTC.

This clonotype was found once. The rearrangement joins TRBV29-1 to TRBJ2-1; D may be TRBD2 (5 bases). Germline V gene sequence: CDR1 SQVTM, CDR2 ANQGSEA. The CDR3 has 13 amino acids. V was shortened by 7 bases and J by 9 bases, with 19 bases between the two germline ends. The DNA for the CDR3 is TGCAGCGCCCAAAAACGGGGAGACTCTGAGCAGTTCTTC. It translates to CSAQKRGDSEQFF.

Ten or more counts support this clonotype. The CDR3 reads CASSLISTGSEQYF. The CDR3 nucleotides are TGTGCCAGCAGCTTAATATCGACAGGGAGCGAGCAGTACTTC. The chain carries TRBV7-6 and TRBJ2-7, with 7 bases aligning to TRBD1. Looked up from germline, CDR1 is SGHVS and CDR2 is FNYEAQ. V lost 2 bases to trimming and J lost 6 bases; unmatched junction nucleotides: 7. The CDR3 is 14 amino acids.

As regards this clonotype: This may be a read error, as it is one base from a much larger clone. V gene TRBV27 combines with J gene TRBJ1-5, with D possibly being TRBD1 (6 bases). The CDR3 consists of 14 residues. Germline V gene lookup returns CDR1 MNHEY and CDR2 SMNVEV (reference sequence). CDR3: CASSWIGGNQPQNF. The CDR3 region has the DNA TGTGCCAGCAGTTGGATAGGGGGAAATCAGCCCCAGAATTTT.

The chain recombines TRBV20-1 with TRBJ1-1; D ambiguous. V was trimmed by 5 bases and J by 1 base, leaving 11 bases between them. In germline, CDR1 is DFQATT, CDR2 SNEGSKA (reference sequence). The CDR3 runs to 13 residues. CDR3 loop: CSAPTNQNTEAFF. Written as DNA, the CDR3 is TGCAGTGCTCCAACCAATCAGAACACTGAAGCTTTCTTT.

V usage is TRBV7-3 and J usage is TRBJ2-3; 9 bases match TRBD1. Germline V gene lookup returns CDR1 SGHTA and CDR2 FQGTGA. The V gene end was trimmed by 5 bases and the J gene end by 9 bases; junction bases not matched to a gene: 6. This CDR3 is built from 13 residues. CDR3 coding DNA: TGTGCCAGCAGCCAAACTGGGACAGGGACGCAGTATTTT. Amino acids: CASSQTGTGTQYF.

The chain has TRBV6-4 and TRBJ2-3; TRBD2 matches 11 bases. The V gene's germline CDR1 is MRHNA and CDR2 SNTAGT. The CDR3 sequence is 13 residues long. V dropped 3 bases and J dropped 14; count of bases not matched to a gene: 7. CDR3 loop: CASSEKTSGDVYF. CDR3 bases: TGTGCCAGCAGTGAGAAGACTAGCGGGGACGTGTATTTT.

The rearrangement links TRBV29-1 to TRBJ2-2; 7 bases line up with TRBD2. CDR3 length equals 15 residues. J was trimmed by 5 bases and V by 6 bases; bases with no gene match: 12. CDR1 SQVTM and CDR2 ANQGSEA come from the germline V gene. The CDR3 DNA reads TGCAGCGTGCGGTATGGGGGAGGGGAGACCGGGGAGCTGTTTTTT. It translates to CSVRYGGGETGELFF.

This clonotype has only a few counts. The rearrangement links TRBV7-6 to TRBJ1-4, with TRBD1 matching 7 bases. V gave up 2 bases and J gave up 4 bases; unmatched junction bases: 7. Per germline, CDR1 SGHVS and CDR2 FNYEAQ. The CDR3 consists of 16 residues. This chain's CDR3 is CASSLTGEGFNEKLFF. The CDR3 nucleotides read TGTGCCAGCAGCTTAACAGGGGAGGGCTTTAATGAAAAACTGTTTTTT.

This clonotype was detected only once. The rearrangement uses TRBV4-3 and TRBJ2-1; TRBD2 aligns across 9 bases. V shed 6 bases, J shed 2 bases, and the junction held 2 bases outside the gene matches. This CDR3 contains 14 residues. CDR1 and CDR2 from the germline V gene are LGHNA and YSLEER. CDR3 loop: CASSRTSAYNEQFF. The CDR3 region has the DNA TGCGCCAGCAGTCGGACTAGCGCCTACAATGAGCAGTTCTTC.